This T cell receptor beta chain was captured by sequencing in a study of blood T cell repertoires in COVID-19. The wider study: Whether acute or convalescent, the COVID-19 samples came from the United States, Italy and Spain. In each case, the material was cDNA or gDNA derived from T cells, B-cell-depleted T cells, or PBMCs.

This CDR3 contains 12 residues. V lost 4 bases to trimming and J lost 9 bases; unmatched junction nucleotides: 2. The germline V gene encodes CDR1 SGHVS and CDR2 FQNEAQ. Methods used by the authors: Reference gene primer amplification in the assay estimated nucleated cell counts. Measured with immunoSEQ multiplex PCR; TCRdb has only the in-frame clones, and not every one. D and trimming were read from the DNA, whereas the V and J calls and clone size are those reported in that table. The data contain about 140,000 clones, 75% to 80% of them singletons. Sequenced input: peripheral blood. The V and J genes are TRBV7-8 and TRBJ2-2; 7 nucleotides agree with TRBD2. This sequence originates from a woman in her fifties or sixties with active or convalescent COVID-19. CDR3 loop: CASSWRERELFF. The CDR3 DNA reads TGTGCCAGCAGCTGGCGGGAGCGGGAGCTGTTTTTT.